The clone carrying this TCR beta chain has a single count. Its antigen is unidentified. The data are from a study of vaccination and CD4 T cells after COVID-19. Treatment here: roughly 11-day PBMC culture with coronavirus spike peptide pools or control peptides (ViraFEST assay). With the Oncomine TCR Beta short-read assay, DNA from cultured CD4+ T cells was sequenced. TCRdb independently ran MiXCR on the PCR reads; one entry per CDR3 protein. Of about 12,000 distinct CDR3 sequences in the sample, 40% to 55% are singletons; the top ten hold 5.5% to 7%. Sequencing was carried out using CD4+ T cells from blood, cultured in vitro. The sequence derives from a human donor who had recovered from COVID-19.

CDR3 loop: CASSVDAAGTGELFF. The DNA of the CDR3 is TGCGCCAGCAGTGTAGACGCAGCGGGCACCGGGGAGCTGTTTTTT. V and J are TRBV10-2 and TRBJ2-2, with D maybe TRBD2 (6 bases). V lost 4 bases to trimming and J lost 4 bases, with 13 bases between them. The CDR3 spans 15 residues. The germline CDR1 and CDR2 sequences are WSHSY and SAAADI.